This entry lists 25 T cell receptor beta chains sequenced from one sample in a study of Ad26.COV2.S vaccination and SARS-CoV-2 variants. Only in-frame clones appear in the TCRdb table, and some are missing; sequencing was by immunoSEQ multiplex PCR. The sample has 400,000 to 450,000 clones, 90% seen once; the top ten hold 12%. The treatment is: some 20 received Ad26.COV2.S at low or high dose, single or two shots; five or six received placebo; per-sample allocation not given. Day 63 following the first vaccine or placebo injection was when the samples were taken. The sample in question was peripheral blood, obtained in a trial of Ad26.COV2.S vaccine versus placebo. The receptors here all came from a person between 18 and 65 years old who received the Ad26.COV2.S COVID-19 vaccine or a placebo.

This clone was counted a few times. This chain links TRBV2 with TRBJ2-7, with a weak D call TRBD1 (5 bases). The V gene's germline CDR1 is SNHLY and CDR2 FYNNEI. V was clipped by 6 bases and J by 4 bases, with 10 bases between them. The CDR3 is made up of 12 amino acids. The CDR3 DNA is TGTGCCAGCAGAGACGACAGTTACGAGCAGTACTTC. The encoded protein is CASRDDSYEQYF.

The chain has TRBV15 and TRBJ2-1; D is unclear. This CDR3 has 12 amino acids. V lost 1 base to trimming and J lost 10 bases, with 8 bases between them. Germline V CDR1 and CDR2: LNHNV, YYDKDF (reference sequence). The CDR3 protein is CATSRAEWEQFF. For the CDR3, the DNA is TGTGCCACCAGCAGAGCCGAGTGGGAGCAGTTCTTC.

The chain recombines TRBV30 with TRBJ1-4; the match to TRBD1 covers 8 bases. This CDR3 is built from 14 residues. J gave up 8 bases and V 2 bases, and 7 bases lay outside the gene matches. CDR1 is GTSNPN, CDR2 SVGIG, per germline (reference sequence). CDR3 sequence: CAWSNTGTGEKLFF. In DNA, the CDR3 is TGTGCCTGGAGTAACACCGGGACAGGAGAAAAACTGTTTTTT.

The chain has TRBV24-1 and TRBJ2-1, with a tentative D call TRBD2 (5 bases). The germline CDR1 and CDR2 sequences are KGHDR and SFDVKD. V was shortened by 0 bases and J by 10 bases, with 15 bases between the two germline ends. This CDR3 region has 15 residues. The CDR3 reads CATSDLGGRTLEQFF. Here the CDR3 DNA reads TGTGCCACCAGTGATTTGGGAGGCAGGACTCTGGAGCAGTTCTTC.

This chain connects TRBV12-2 to TRBJ2-1; the table assigns TRBD2, which was not confirmed against the DNA. TRBV12-2 represents a pseudogene. CDR3 length: 15 residues. The CDR3 loop is CASEIAGLIYNEQFF. The CDR3 DNA is TGTGCAAGTGAAATAGCGGGACTGATCTACAATGAGCAGTTCTTC.

The chain carries TRBV6-5 and TRBJ2-3; no clear D gene. The germline V gene has CDR1 MNHEY and CDR2 SVGAGI. V was pared by 1 base and J by 7 bases, with 9 bases between. The CDR3 contains 13 residues. The CDR3: CASSYYRGNTQYF. The CDR3 bases are TGTGCCAGCAGTTACTATCGCGGAAATACGCAGTATTTT.

This clone has a handful of counts. Other DNA sequences in this specimen translate into the identical CDR3. The chain joins TRBV5-1 to TRBJ1-1; D is ambiguous. The CDR3 spans 13 residues. Trimming took off 0 bases at V and 1 base at J, with 4 bases between the two ends. Germline loops: CDR1 SGHRS, CDR2 YFSETQ. In nucleotides, the CDR3 is TGCGCCAGCAGCTTGGAGGGGAACACTGAAGCTTTCTTT. Its translation is CASSLEGNTEAFF.

The V call is TRBV4-2, the J call TRBJ2-5; 8 nucleotides line up with TRBD2. Germline loops: CDR1 LGHNA, CDR2 YNFKEQ. This CDR3 has 17 residues. V was clipped by 0 bases and J by 2 bases; unmatched bases: 8. CDR3 protein: CASSQEGSGRSQETQYF. The CDR3 region has the DNA TGTGCCAGCAGCCAAGAAGGGAGCGGGAGAAGTCAAGAGACCCAGTACTTC.

The chain recombines TRBV27 with TRBJ1-1, with unresolved D. Germline CDR1 is MNHEY and CDR2 is SMNVEV (reference sequence). The CDR3 spans 12 residues. V shed 3 bases and J shed 5 bases, with 7 bases lying between them. CDR3 region: CASSFVGTEAFF. The CDR3 bases are TGTGCCAGCAGTTTTGTCGGGACTGAAGCTTTCTTT.

V gene TRBV10-2 combines with J gene TRBJ2-1; no clear D. The ends were cut back, 6 bases at V and 4 bases at J, with 19 bases in the middle. Germline V CDR1 and CDR2: WSHSY, SAAADI. The CDR3 length is 16 residues. CDR3 sequence reads: CASSPTLSSLYNEQFF. The CDR3 DNA sequence: TGCGCCAGCAGCCCCACGCTATCAAGCCTGTACAATGAGCAGTTCTTC.

This clone was picked up a small number of times. The genes are TRBV11-2 and TRBJ2-7; perhaps TRBD1 as D (6 bases). V was shortened by 4 bases and J by 6 bases, with 10 bases between the two germline ends. The CDR3 runs 12 residues. CDR1 is SGHAT and CDR2 is FQNNGV in the germline V gene. The CDR3 DNA reads as TGTGCCAGCAGCTACGACAGGACCGAGCAGTACTTC. Its translation: CASSYDRTEQYF.

This rearrangement joins TRBV10-3 to TRBJ2-7; 9 bases are a match to TRBD2. The CDR3 runs 15 residues. V was pared by 0 bases and J by 2 bases, with 2 bases of the junction left unmatched. Germline loops: CDR1 ENHRY, CDR2 SYGVKD. CDR3 sequence (DNA): TGTGCCATCAGTGAGTCGGCGGGAGGGCCCTACGAGCAGTACTTC. Protein product: CAISESAGGPYEQYF.

The V call is TRBV15, the J call TRBJ2-1; 8 bases align to TRBD1. Germline values: CDR1 LNHNV, CDR2 YYDKDF (reference sequence). The CDR3 consists of 15 residues. Trimming took 0 bases from V and 7 from J; bases not matched to a gene: 5. CDR3 bases: TGTGCCACCAGCAGAGATCAGGGACAGGCAAATGAGCAGTTCTTC. It codes for CATSRDQGQANEQFF.

V gene TRBV7-9 combines with J gene TRBJ1-1; 12 positions match TRBD1. In germline, CDR1 is SEHNR, CDR2 FQNEAQ (reference sequence). The V and J ends lost 3 bases and 3 bases, in that order; junction bases with no gene match: 14. CDR3 size: 19 residues. The DNA of the CDR3 is TGTGCCAGCAGCTTTTTATTCAGGCGGGACAGGGGGCTCGACACTGAAGCTTTCTTT. This translates into CASSFLFRRDRGLDTEAFF. Complete variable domain (other parts from reference TRBV7-9 and TRBJ1-1): DTGVSQNPRHKITKRGQNVTFRCDPISEHNRLYWYRQTLGQGPEFLTYFQNEAQLEKSRLLSDRFSAERPKGSFSTLEIQRTEQGDSAMYLCASSFLFRRDRGLDTEAFFGQGTRLTVV.

This chain uses TRBV2 with TRBJ2-7; D is possibly TRBD1 (5 bases). Per germline, CDR1 SNHLY and CDR2 FYNNEI. The CDR3 covers 13 residues. Trimming stripped 4 bases from V and 0 bases from J, with 7 bases between. The CDR3 DNA follows: TGTGCCAGCAGTGTAGACAGCTCCTACGAGCAGTACTTC. It encodes CASSVDSSYEQYF.

For the CDR3, the DNA is TGTGCCAGCAGCTTGAGTCTCCCCAATGAGCAGTTCTTC. Its translation is CASSLSLPNEQFF. This chain links TRBV5-8 with TRBJ2-1; D gene uncertain. This CDR3 spans 13 amino acids. Between the trimmed V and J ends, which lost 1 base and 6 bases, there was a span of 8 bases. CDR1 and CDR2 from the germline V gene are SGHTS and YDEGEE.

CDR3 in amino acids: CAISVDRGLGYTF. The CDR3 region has the DNA TGTGCCATCAGTGTAGACAGGGGGCTTGGCTACACCTTC. The chain carries TRBV10-3 and TRBJ1-2; the match to TRBD1 covers 10 bases. Per the germline V gene, CDR1 is ENHRY and CDR2 is SYGVKD. V shed 4 bases, J shed 7 bases, and the junction held 3 bases outside the gene matches. The CDR3 sequence is 13 residues long.

This chain links TRBV27 with TRBJ2-1, with TRBD2 matching 8 bases. The ends lost 2 bases at V and 7 bases at J; junction bases unmatched: 7. Germline-derived CDR1 and CDR2 are MNHEY and SMNVEV (reference sequence). The CDR3 covers 15 residues. In DNA, the CDR3 is TGTGCCAGCAGTTTAACGGGAGGGCCGGTTAATGAGCAGTTCTTC. Amino acid sequence: CASSLTGGPVNEQFF.

The rearrangement uses TRBV9 and TRBJ2-1; D is ambiguous. This CDR3 has 14 residues. V lost 0 bases to trimming and J lost 4 bases, with 8 bases between them. Germline V gene lookup returns CDR1 SGDLS and CDR2 YYNGEE. The CDR3 loop is CASSVGIGYNEQFF. CDR3 nucleotide sequence: TGTGCCAGCAGCGTAGGGATTGGTTACAATGAGCAGTTCTTC.

The rearrangement joins TRBV10-2 to TRBJ1-1; TRBD1 is a possible D gene (6 bases). V was cut by 6 bases and J by 4 bases, with 15 bases left in between. Germline V gene data show CDR1 as WSHSY and CDR2 as SAAADI. CDR3 length equals 14 residues. The CDR3 spells CASRGPGASTEAFF. The CDR3 region has the DNA TGCGCCAGCAGGGGCCCGGGGGCGAGCACTGAAGCTTTCTTT.

Remarks on this clone: One junction end does not reproduce the germline sequence, and a read error may be involved. The chain couples TRBV7-6 to TRBJ2-2; TRBD1 is a possible D gene (5 bases). Germline values: CDR1 SGHVS, CDR2 FNYEAQ. This CDR3 has 13 residues. The CDR3 spells CAGRDPNTGELFF. The DNA for the CDR3 is TGTGCCGGCAGGGATCCGAACACCGGGGAGCTGTTTTTT.

The chain employs TRBV11-1 and TRBJ2-1; 8 positions agree with TRBD2. The CDR3 is made up of 16 amino acids. The ends lost 0 bases at V and 6 bases at J; junction bases unmatched: 7. The germline V gene has CDR1 SGHAT and CDR2 FQDESV (reference sequence). The CDR3 DNA sequence: TGTGCCAGCAGCTTAGCTGGTCTAGCGGGTGCCAATGAGCAGTTCTTC. This encodes CASSLAGLAGANEQFF.

V is TRBV7-8 and J is TRBJ2-2; tentative D call: TRBD1 (5 bases). From germline, CDR1 is SGHVS and CDR2 FQNEAQ. This CDR3 spans 16 amino acids. Between the trimmed V and J ends, which lost 5 bases and 8 bases, there was a span of 21 bases. CDR3 bases: TGTGCCAGCAGCCCCCTCGTCGTAGGGGCGGCGGGGGAGCTGTTTTTT. The encoded protein is CASSPLVVGAAGELFF.

This sequence joins TRBV19 and TRBJ1-3; D is undetermined. Trimming took 3 bases from V and 1 from J, leaving 10 bases between them. The CDR3 totals 15 residues. The V gene's germline CDR1 is LNHDA and CDR2 SQIVND (reference sequence). The CDR3 sequence is CASSISTLSGNTIYF. The CDR3 DNA sequence: TGTGCCAGTAGTATTTCGACGCTGTCTGGAAACACCATATATTTT.

This sequence joins TRBV6-2 or TRBV6-3 and TRBJ1-1, with D uncertain. Germline values: CDR1 MNHEY, CDR2 SVGEGT. The CDR3 length is 15 residues. The V and J ends lost 4 bases and 4 bases respectively, with 16 bases between them. The CDR3 loop is CASSSPRRAGTEAFF. In DNA, the CDR3 is TGTGCCAGCAGTTCCCCCAGGAGGGCGGGCACTGAAGCTTTCTTT.